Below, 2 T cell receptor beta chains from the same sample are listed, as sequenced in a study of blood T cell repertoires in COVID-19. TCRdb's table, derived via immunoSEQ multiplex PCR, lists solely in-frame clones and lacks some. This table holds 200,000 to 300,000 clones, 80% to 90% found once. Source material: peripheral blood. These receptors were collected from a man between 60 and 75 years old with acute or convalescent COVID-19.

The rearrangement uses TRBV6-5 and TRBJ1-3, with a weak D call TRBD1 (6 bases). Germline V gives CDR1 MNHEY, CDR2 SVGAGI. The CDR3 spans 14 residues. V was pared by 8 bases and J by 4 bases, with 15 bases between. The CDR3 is CASGAGVEGNTIYF. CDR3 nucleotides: TGTGCCAGCGGCGCAGGGGTGGAAGGAAACACCATATATTTT.

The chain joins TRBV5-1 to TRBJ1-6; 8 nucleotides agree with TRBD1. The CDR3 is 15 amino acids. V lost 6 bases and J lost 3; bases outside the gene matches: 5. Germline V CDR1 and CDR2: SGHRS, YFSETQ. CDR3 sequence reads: CASTRTGLYNSPLHF. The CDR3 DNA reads TGCGCCAGCACCCGGACAGGGCTCTATAATTCACCCCTCCACTTT.